These 10 T cell receptor beta chains originate from one sample sequenced in a study of blood T cell repertoires in COVID-19. Libraries were prepared by immunoSEQ multiplex PCR; TCRdb keeps only in-frame clonotypes and omits some of them. The profile covers 150,000 to 200,000 clones, with 70% to 90% appearing a single time and around 3.3% taken by the ten largest. The sequencing sample was made of peripheral blood. All receptors derive from a man aged 55 to 69 with acute or convalescent COVID-19.

The V and J genes are TRBV7-2 and TRBJ2-1; 9 bases are shared with TRBD2. Germline lookup yields CDR1 SGHTA and CDR2 FQGNSA. This CDR3 has 15 amino acids. With V trimmed by 4 bases and J by 3 bases, 4 bases remained unmatched. In DNA form, the CDR3 reads TGTGCCAGCAGCTCTAGGACTAGCGACTACAATGAGCAGTTCTTC. Translation gives CASSSRTSDYNEQFF.

The J gene is TRBJ2-1, the V gene TRBV19; tentatively, D is TRBD2 (5 bases). The CDR3 sequence is 13 residues long. Germline values: CDR1 LNHDA, CDR2 SQIVND (reference sequence). Trimming took off 7 bases at V and 2 bases at J, with 9 bases between the two ends. CDR3 sequence reads: CASTLGAYNEQFF. The CDR3 DNA reads as TGTGCCAGTACCCTCGGGGCCTACAATGAGCAGTTCTTC.

The rearrangement joins TRBV5-1 to TRBJ1-2, with a tentative D call TRBD1 (5 bases). V was cut by 1 base and J by 2 bases, with 12 bases left in between. This CDR3 has 15 amino acids. Germline V gene lookup returns CDR1 SGHRS and CDR2 YFSETQ. This chain's CDR3 is CASSLTGLENYGYTF. The CDR3 DNA sequence: TGCGCCAGCAGCTTGACGGGACTCGAGAACTATGGCTACACCTTC.

This clone has more than one count but fewer than ten. The chain links TRBV19 to TRBJ2-1; 8 nucleotides line up with TRBD2. The CDR3 contains 16 residues. Looked up from germline, CDR1 is LNHDA and CDR2 is SQIVND (reference sequence). The trim removed 7 bases at V and 0 bases at J, leaving 8 bases unmatched. This CDR3 reads CASTNTGTSSYNEQFF. The CDR3, as DNA: TGTGCCAGTACTAACACCGGGACTAGCTCCTACAATGAGCAGTTCTTC.

The gene calls are TRBV28 and TRBJ1-1; D not certain. The V and J ends lost 6 bases and 6 bases respectively, with 14 bases between them. Germline CDR1 MDHEN, CDR2 SYDVKM. This CDR3 has 13 amino acids. In DNA, the CDR3 is TGTGCCAGCAGACGACCGGGGAGGGCTGAAGCTTTCTTT. Its protein is CASRRPGRAEAFF.

The V gene is TRBV27, the J gene TRBJ2-3, with 13 bases lining up with TRBD2. Losses at the gene ends were 6 bases for V and 6 bases for J; bases not matched to a gene: 9. This CDR3 region has 16 residues. CDR1 and CDR2 from the germline V gene are MNHEY and SMNVEV (reference sequence). The CDR3, as DNA: TGTGCCAGCAGATCCGGGACTAGCGGGGCCGGGGATACGCAGTATTTT. This translates into CASRSGTSGAGDTQYF.

The CDR3 DNA sequence: TGTGCCAGCAGTCTGCCACAGGGGAAAAATGAGCAGTTCTTC. This codes for CASSLPQGKNEQFF. The chain uses TRBV28 and TRBJ2-1; 7 bases align to TRBD1. Per germline, CDR1 MDHEN and CDR2 SYDVKM. The CDR3 totals 14 residues. V lost 5 bases, J lost 7 bases, and 8 bases stayed unmatched. The entire variable domain, with the rest obtained from reference TRBV28 and TRBJ2-1, is as follows: DVKVTQSSRYLVKRTGEKVFLECVQDMDHENMFWYRQDPGLGLRLIYFSYDVKMKEKGDIPEGYSVSREKKERFSLILESASTNQTSMYLCASSLPQGKNEQFFGPGTRLTVL.

A single count supports this clone. V is TRBV18 and J is TRBJ2-2; the D gene is possibly TRBD1 (6 bases). Germline assignment: CDR1 KGHSH and CDR2 LQKENI. Trimming took off 3 bases at V and 3 bases at J, with 8 bases between the two ends. The CDR3 is 14 amino acids. The CDR3 nucleotides read TGTGCCAGCTCACCCGGACAGCACACCGGGGAGCTGTTTTTT. Amino acids: CASSPGQHTGELFF.

This chain connects TRBV28 to TRBJ2-5; 7 bases are a match to TRBD2. V shed 7 bases, J shed 2 bases, and the junction held 13 bases outside the gene matches. Germline V lookup: CDR1 MDHEN, CDR2 SYDVKM. The CDR3 sequence is 16 residues long. For the CDR3, the DNA is TGTGCCAGCACCAAGGCTGGCACCGGGAGGCAAGAGACCCAGTACTTC. Its protein product is CASTKAGTGRQETQYF.

V usage is TRBV11-2 and J usage is TRBJ2-5; TRBD1 agrees at 8 bases. The J segment lost 5 bases and the V segment lost 3 bases, leaving 2 bases of the junction unmatched. The length of the CDR3 is 13 residues. CDR1 SGHAT and CDR2 FQNNGV come from the germline V gene. DNA of the CDR3: TGTGCCAGCAGCTTCCGACAGGGGGAGACCCAGTACTTC. It specifies CASSFRQGETQYF.